A single sample is the source of the 22 T cell receptor beta chains below, sequenced in a study of T cells in tuberculosis. Time point of the sample: new active TB diagnosis, blood taken before or within 7 days of starting treatment. The data were produced by immunoSEQ multiplex PCR, yet TCRdb's version contains in-frame clones alone and is incomplete. Seen here are around 30,000 clones, about 91% observed once, and the top ten hold under 7%. The sequencing here drew on PBMCs, taken at tuberculosis diagnosis. Receptor source: an adult with tuberculosis.

This chain connects TRBV10-1 to TRBJ2-1; tentative D call: TRBD2 (6 bases). V was cut by 3 bases and J by 8 bases, with 14 bases left in between. Germline V gene data show CDR1 as WNHNN and CDR2 as SYGVQD (reference sequence). The CDR3 totals 14 residues. The CDR3 loop is CASSDSLASDEQFF. The CDR3 DNA sequence: TGCGCCAGCAGTGATTCGCTAGCGAGCGATGAGCAGTTCTTC.

The rearrangement links TRBV5-5 to TRBJ2-7, with D perhaps TRBD2 (5 bases). With 4 bases removed from V and 3 bases from J, the gap between germline ends came to 8 bases. The CDR3 consists of 12 residues. Germline loops: CDR1 SGHKS, CDR2 YYEKEE (reference sequence). The CDR3 bases are TGTGCCAGCAGCCCGGGGTTCTACGAGCAGTACTTC. It codes for CASSPGFYEQYF.

This chain joins TRBV10-3 and TRBJ1-2, with 8 bases identical to TRBD1. CDR3 length: 14 amino acids. Germline CDR1 ENHRY, CDR2 SYGVKD. Germline trimming cut 5 bases from V and 8 bases from J; bases unmatched to any gene: 10. CDR3 bases: TGTGCCATCAGTCCGCAGGGGGCCCTTTTAGGCTACACCTTC. It translates to CAISPQGALLGYTF.

The rearrangement links TRBV2 to TRBJ2-1; 9 bases are a match to TRBD2. Germline CDR1 SNHLY, CDR2 FYNNEI. The CDR3 spans 15 residues. The ends lost 8 bases at V and 6 bases at J; junction bases unmatched: 11. The CDR3 protein is CASGAASGVGNEQFF. The CDR3 nucleotides read TGTGCCAGCGGGGCCGCTAGCGGGGTCGGCAATGAGCAGTTCTTC.

This clone was seen only once. The J gene is TRBJ2-1, the V gene TRBV20-1; no reliable D call. The CDR3 totals 11 residues. Per germline, CDR1 DFQATT and CDR2 SNEGSKA (reference sequence). V was shortened by 5 bases and J by 2 bases, with 4 bases between the two germline ends. The CDR3 DNA reads TGCAGTGCTTCTGCCTACAATGAGCAGTTCTTC. Translated: CSASAYNEQFF.

The chain is built from TRBV5-1 and TRBJ2-7, with TRBD2 identical over 7 bases. Germline values: CDR1 SGHRS, CDR2 YFSETQ. The CDR3 consists of 15 residues. J gave up 2 bases and V 1 base, and 6 bases lay outside the gene matches. DNA for the CDR3: TGCGCCAGCAGCTTGAGCGGGACGTACACCTACGAGCAGTACTTC. Its protein is CASSLSGTYTYEQYF.

This chain links TRBV5-8 with TRBJ1-5; no definite D call. This CDR3 contains 12 residues. The V end was cut by 2 bases, the J end by 4 bases, with 4 bases between. CDR1 is SGHTS and CDR2 is YDEGEE in the germline V gene. The DNA for the CDR3 is TGTGCCAGCAGCTTATATAATCAGCCCCAGCATTTT. Translated: CASSLYNQPQHF.

This sequence joins TRBV19 and TRBJ2-3; 10 nucleotides match TRBD2. The V and J ends lost 7 bases and 5 bases, in that order; junction bases with no gene match: 12. This CDR3 region has 16 residues. CDR1 LNHDA and CDR2 SQIVND come from the germline V gene (reference sequence). In DNA form, the CDR3 reads TGTGCCAGTACCCCCCTTAGCGGGGGGCGGGTAGATACGCAGTATTTT. Its protein product is CASTPLSGGRVDTQYF.

This chain links TRBV19 with TRBJ1-3; D is ambiguous. Trimming took off 3 bases at V and 11 bases at J, with 20 bases between the two ends. Per the germline V gene, CDR1 is LNHDA and CDR2 is SQIVND (reference sequence). CDR3 length: 15 residues. The CDR3 is CASSIGEALTEAIYF. Here the CDR3 DNA reads TGTGCCAGTAGTATCGGGGAGGCTCTGACGGAGGCCATATATTTT.

V is TRBV5-6 and J is TRBJ2-3; TRBD2 might be the D (6 bases). Trimming took off 1 base at V and 0 bases at J, with 18 bases between the two ends. Looked up from germline, CDR1 is SGHDT and CDR2 is YYEEEE. CDR3 length: 18 residues. In DNA, the CDR3 is TGTGCCAGCAGCTTGTTGACTGGGGGGATTACTAGCACAGATACGCAGTATTTT. Translating gives CASSLLTGGITSTDTQYF.

The genes are TRBV5-1 and TRBJ1-3; D uncertain. CDR3 size: 15 residues. Germline CDR1 is SGHRS and CDR2 is YFSETQ. V was pared by 4 bases and J by 8 bases, with 19 bases between. The CDR3 sequence is CASSNNGPGLDTIYF. CDR3 DNA sequence: TGCGCCAGCAGCAATAACGGCCCGGGGTTGGACACCATATATTTT.

J is TRBJ2-3 and V is TRBV28, with 10 bases fitting TRBD2. Looked up from germline, CDR1 is MDHEN and CDR2 is SYDVKM. The V gene end was trimmed by 9 bases and the J gene end by 2 bases; junction bases not matched to a gene: 8. CDR3 length: 15 amino acids. CDR3 sequence (DNA): TGTGCCAGTCCGCCGGGACTAGCGATCACAGATACGCAGTATTTT. It is translated as CASPPGLAITDTQYF.

The chain uses TRBV9 and TRBJ1-1; 10 bases fit TRBD1. The CDR3 length is 16 residues. Germline V gives CDR1 SGDLS, CDR2 YYNGEE. V dropped 2 bases and J dropped 1; count of bases not matched to a gene: 5. CDR3 coding DNA: TGTGCCAGCAGCGTCAGCGGGACAGGGGAGAACACTGAAGCTTTCTTT. Translation gives CASSVSGTGENTEAFF.

The chain carries TRBV27 and TRBJ2-1, with 8 bases fitting TRBD1. With V trimmed by 4 bases and J by 12 bases, 20 bases remained unmatched. This CDR3 is built from 17 residues. The germline CDR1 and CDR2 sequences are MNHEY and SMNVEV (reference sequence). The CDR3 spells CASSSPRQGSLLVRQFF. In DNA, the CDR3 is TGTGCCAGCAGTTCCCCCAGACAGGGGTCCTTATTAGTTCGGCAGTTCTTC.

The gene calls are TRBV11-2 and TRBJ2-3; TRBD1 matches at 8 bases. Per the germline V gene, CDR1 is SGHAT and CDR2 is FQNNGV. The V segment lost 5 bases and the J segment 2 bases; nucleotides outside the gene matches: 6. This CDR3 is 15 amino acids long. The CDR3 protein is CASSGQGFDTDTQYF. The CDR3 coding sequence is TGTGCCAGCAGCGGACAGGGTTTTGACACAGATACGCAGTATTTT.

V gene TRBV2 combines with J gene TRBJ2-7; TRBD1 aligns across 7 bases. This CDR3 has 13 residues. The V segment lost 6 bases and the J segment 0 bases; nucleotides outside the gene matches: 2. From germline, CDR1 is SNHLY and CDR2 FYNNEI. The DNA of the CDR3 is TGTGCCAGCAGGGGGGACAGCTCCTACGAGCAGTACTTC. Protein sequence: CASRGDSSYEQYF.

This chain joins TRBV10-2 and TRBJ1-4, with D perhaps matching TRBD1 (5 bases). CDR1 and CDR2 (germline): WSHSY, SAAADI. CDR3 length: 15 residues. With 6 bases removed from V and 8 bases from J, the gap between germline ends came to 19 bases. The CDR3 DNA reads TGCGCCAGCAGGGACCCAGGGAAAGTAGGAGAAAAACTGTTTTTT. Encoded protein: CASRDPGKVGEKLFF.

The V call is TRBV5-8, the J call TRBJ1-2; D is ambiguous. CDR3 length: 11 residues. Germline CDR1 reads SGHTS; CDR2 reads YDEGEE. Trimming removed 3 bases at V and 8 bases at J, with 8 bases between. CDR3 bases: TGTGCCAGCAGCTGGCCGGAGGGCTACACCTTC. Translated: CASSWPEGYTF.

This rearrangement joins TRBV21-1 to TRBJ1-2. TRBV21-1 is noted as a pseudogene. The CDR3 runs to 17 residues. The CDR3 sequence is CASSLRGGAAANYGYTF. The CDR3 DNA sequence: TGTGCCAGCAGCCTACGGGGGGGGGCTGCAGCTAACTATGGCTACACCTTC.

The chain recombines TRBV5-5 with TRBJ1-2, with D possibly matching TRBD1 (5 bases). V was pared by 0 bases and J by 4 bases, with 16 bases between. The CDR3 sequence is 16 residues long. Looked up from germline, CDR1 is SGHKS and CDR2 is YYEKEE (reference sequence). The CDR3 DNA follows: TGTGCCAGCAGCTTGGAACCTTTTACAGGCGCCTATGGCTACACCTTC. The encoded protein is CASSLEPFTGAYGYTF.

This clone occurred once. The CDR3, as DNA: TGTGCCAGCAGCTCCCGGGACAGGGGGTTGGGCGGGGAGCTGTTTTTT. Amino acids: CASSSRDRGLGGELFF. This chain links TRBV7-8 with TRBJ2-2; 11 bases match TRBD1. The CDR3 sequence is 16 residues long. V shed 4 bases and J 7 bases; nucleotides not matched to a gene: 8. Germline CDR1 and CDR2: SGHVS and FQNEAQ.

This rearrangement joins TRBV13 to TRBJ2-7; 8 bases match TRBD1. This CDR3 has 15 residues. The V gene's germline CDR1 is PRHDT and CDR2 FYEKMQ (reference sequence). The trim removed 5 bases at V and 6 bases at J, leaving 12 bases unmatched. The CDR3 region has the DNA TGTGCCAGCAGCCCACGTGGGACAGGCGGGCTCGAGCAGTACTTC. Residues: CASSPRGTGGLEQYF.